One sample yielded the 6 T cell receptor beta chains listed below, sequenced in a study of low-dose radiotherapy and immunotherapy resistance in tumors. Noted time point: before trial treatment. TRAV- and TRBV-specific primers primed first-strand cDNA, covering alpha and beta chains. With a constant-region primer and a V-primer adapter, TCRs were subjected to 20 PCR cycles of amplification. TCRdb redid the calling of the reads with MiXCR, one entry per CDR3 protein. In the table there are tens of thousands of distinct CDR3 sequences, less than 40% of which are singletons. The sample was PBMCs, taken before treatment. These receptors were collected from a female donor with ovarian cancer.

This clonotype was observed many times. V usage is TRBV6-2 or TRBV6-3 and J usage is TRBJ2-7; possibly TRBD1 for D (5 bases). Trimming shortened V by 7 bases and J by 1 base, and 14 bases separated the two germline ends. The CDR3 has 14 amino acids. Germline V gene lookup returns CDR1 MNHEY and CDR2 SVGEGT. CDR3 region: CASTSGHQSYEQYF. As DNA, the CDR3 is TGTGCCAGCACTTCAGGACACCAGTCCTACGAGCAGTACTTC.

This clonotype was detected only once. The chain couples TRBV5-6 to TRBJ1-5; D uncertain. The CDR3 is made up of 16 amino acids. The V end was cut by 1 base, the J end by 2 bases, with 13 bases between. Germline V lookup: CDR1 SGHDT, CDR2 YYEEEE. The CDR3 is CASSLKAREGNQPQHF. CDR3 coding DNA: TGTGCCAGCAGCTTGAAGGCCCGAGAAGGCAATCAGCCCCAGCATTTT.

This clonotype was counted ten times or more. This chain joins TRBV3-1 and TRBJ1-5, with TRBD1 as a possible D gene (5 bases). V was shortened by 0 bases and J by 4 bases, with 10 bases between the two germline ends. Germline CDR1 LGHDT, CDR2 YNNKEL (reference sequence). The length of the CDR3 is 15 residues. CDR3 in amino acids: CASSQEVGGNQPQHF. DNA of the CDR3: TGTGCCAGCAGCCAAGAGGTGGGGGGGAATCAGCCCCAGCATTTT.

The chain uses TRBV21-1 and TRBJ2-1. TRBV21-1 is a pseudogene segment. The CDR3 length is 11 residues. The CDR3 nucleotides read TGTGCCAGCAGCAAAGATGGTGGGCAGTTCTTC. Translated: CASSKDGGQFF.

This clonotype was recorded at least ten times. V gene TRBV28 combines with J gene TRBJ1-5; no definite D call. This CDR3 comprises 12 residues. Trimming left V 7 bases short and J 5 bases short, with 9 bases between. Germline CDR1 MDHEN, CDR2 SYDVKM. This chain's CDR3 is CASKSGDQPQHF. In DNA form, the CDR3 reads TGTGCCAGCAAATCAGGTGATCAGCCCCAGCATTTT.

Turning to this clonotype: It differs at one base from a far larger clone, so likely a read error. The rearrangement joins TRBV13 to TRBJ2-7; D may match TRBD1 or TRBD2 (6 bases each). Germline CDR1 reads PRHDT; CDR2 reads FYEKMQ (reference sequence). This CDR3 has 11 amino acids. The CDR3 sequence is CVSRGGSEQYF. As DNA, the CDR3 is TGTGTCAGCAGAGGGGGGTCCGAGCAGTACTTC.